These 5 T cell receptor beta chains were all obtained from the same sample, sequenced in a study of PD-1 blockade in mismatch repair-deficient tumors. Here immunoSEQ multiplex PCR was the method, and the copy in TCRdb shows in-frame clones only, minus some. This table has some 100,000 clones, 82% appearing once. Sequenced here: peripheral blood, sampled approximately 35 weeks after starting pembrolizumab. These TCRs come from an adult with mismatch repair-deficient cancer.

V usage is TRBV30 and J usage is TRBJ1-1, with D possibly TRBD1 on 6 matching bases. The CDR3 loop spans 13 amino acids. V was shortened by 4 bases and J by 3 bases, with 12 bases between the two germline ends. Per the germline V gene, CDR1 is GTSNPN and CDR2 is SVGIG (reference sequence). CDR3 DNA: TGTGCCTGGAAGACAGGACAGCACACTGAAGCTTTCTTT. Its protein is CAWKTGQHTEAFF. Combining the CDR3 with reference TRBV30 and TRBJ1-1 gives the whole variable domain SQTIHQWPATLVQPVGSPLSLECTVEGTSNPNLYWYRQAAGRGLQLLFYSVGIGQISSEVPQNLSASRPQDRQFILSSKKLLLSDSGFYLCAWKTGQHTEAFFGQGTRLTVV.

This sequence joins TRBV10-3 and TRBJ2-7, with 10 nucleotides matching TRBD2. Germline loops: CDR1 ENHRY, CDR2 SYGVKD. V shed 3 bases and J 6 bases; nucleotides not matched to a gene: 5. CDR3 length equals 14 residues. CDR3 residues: CAISDKREGAEQYF. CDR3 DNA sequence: TGTGCCATCAGTGATAAGCGGGAGGGCGCCGAGCAGTACTTC.

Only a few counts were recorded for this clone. The CDR3 DNA follows: TGTGCCAGCAGTACCGGTGGCTACGAGCAGTACTTC. Protein product: CASSTGGYEQYF. The rearrangement uses TRBV27 and TRBJ2-7; D uncertain. The length of the CDR3 is 12 residues. CDR1 is MNHEY, CDR2 SMNVEV, per germline (reference sequence). V gave up 5 bases and J gave up 3 bases, with 8 bases separating them.

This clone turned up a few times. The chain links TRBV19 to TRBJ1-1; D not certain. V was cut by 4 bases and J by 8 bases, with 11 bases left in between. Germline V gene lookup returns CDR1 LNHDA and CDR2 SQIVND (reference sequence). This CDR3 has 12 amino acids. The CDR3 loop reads CASSTYRTEAFF. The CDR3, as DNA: TGTGCCAGTAGTACCTACCGGACGGAAGCTTTCTTT. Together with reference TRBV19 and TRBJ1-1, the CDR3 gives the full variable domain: DGGITQSPKYLFRKEGQNVTLSCEQNLNHDAMYWYRQDPGQGLRLIYYSQIVNDFQKGDIAEGYSVSREKKESFPLTVTSAQKNPTAFYLCASSTYRTEAFFGQGTRLTVV.

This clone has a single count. CDR3 protein: CATLKQGAGELFF. CDR3 DNA sequence: TGTGCCACGTTAAAACAGGGGGCCGGGGAGCTGTTTTTT. The V and J genes are TRBV10-3 and TRBJ2-2; 8 nucleotides match TRBD1. With 10 bases clipped from V and 6 bases from J, the junction kept 7 bases outside the gene matches. The CDR3 length is 13 residues. CDR1 is ENHRY and CDR2 is SYGVKD in the germline V gene.